These T cell receptor beta chains were read from a single sample in a study of cytomegalovirus exposure and HLA in healthy donors. This table comes from immunoSEQ multiplex PCR, and its TCRdb copy is limited to in-frame clones, with some not included. The table includes over 70,000 clones, 70% to 75% detected once. The sequencing input was PBMCs. These TCRs come from a human donor in good health. Each CDR3 is given with its conserved first and last residue. A D gene is named only where the DNA matches it firmly. The listing skips clone size in some rows; elsewhere it reads once, few, many or a size class.

V gene: TRBV5-4; J gene: TRBJ2-3; D gene: -; clone size: -; CDR3 protein: CASSLPKAEDTQYF; CDR3 DNA: TGTGCCAGCAGCTTGCCTAAAGCGGAGGATACGCAGTATTTT
V gene: TRBV30; J gene: TRBJ1-5; D gene: -; clone size: -; CDR3 protein: CAWSVKMPQHF; CDR3 DNA: TGTGCCTGGAGTGTCAAAATGCCCCAGCATTTT
V gene: TRBV5-4; J gene: TRBJ2-5; D gene: TRBD1; clone size: once; CDR3 protein: CASTRGTGEETQYF; CDR3 DNA: TGTGCCAGCACCCGGGGGACAGGGGAAGAGACCCAGTACTTC
V gene: TRBV9; J gene: TRBJ2-1; D gene: -; clone size: -; CDR3 protein: CASSVLSGSYNEQFF; CDR3 DNA: TGTGCCAGCAGCGTCCTGTCGGGCTCCTACAATGAGCAGTTCTTC
V gene: TRBV5-1; J gene: TRBJ1-1; D gene: TRBD1; clone size: -; CDR3 protein: CASSLKTGGAETEAFF; CDR3 DNA: TGCGCCAGCAGCCTAAAGACAGGGGGCGCGGAGACTGAAGCTTTCTTT
V gene: TRBV11-2; J gene: TRBJ1-4; D gene: -; clone size: few; CDR3 protein: CASSASIRGINEKLFF; CDR3 DNA: TGTGCCAGCAGCGCAAGCATCAGGGGTATTAATGAAAAACTGTTTTTT
V gene: TRBV7-6; J gene: TRBJ2-2; D gene: TRBD2; clone size: -; CDR3 protein: CASSFGASGSTGELFF; CDR3 DNA: TGTGCCAGCAGCTTCGGCGCTAGCGGGAGCACCGGGGAGCTGTTTTTT
V gene: TRBV7-2; J gene: TRBJ2-5; D gene: TRBD1; clone size: -; CDR3 protein: CASSYDRGETQYF; CDR3 DNA: TGTGCCAGCAGCTACGACAGGGGAGAGACCCAGTACTTC
V gene: TRBV6-1; J gene: TRBJ2-3; D gene: TRBD2; clone size: -; CDR3 protein: CASSPVAGGPDTQYF; CDR3 DNA: TGTGCCAGCAGTCCGGTAGCGGGAGGGCCTGATACGCAGTATTTT
V gene: TRBV5-1; J gene: TRBJ2-1; D gene: TRBD2; clone size: -; CDR3 protein: CASRLAGVSNEQFF; CDR3 DNA: TGCGCCAGCAGACTAGCGGGAGTATCTAATGAGCAGTTCTTC
V gene: TRBV13; J gene: TRBJ2-7; D gene: -; clone size: -; CDR3 protein: CASSPRPGYEQYF; CDR3 DNA: TGTGCCAGCAGCCCGAGACCGGGATACGAGCAGTACTTC
V gene: TRBV30; J gene: TRBJ1-5; D gene: -; clone size: few; CDR3 protein: CAWRPALRLGADQPQHF; CDR3 DNA: TGTGCCTGGAGGCCGGCCCTTCGATTGGGGGCCGATCAGCCCCAGCATTTT
V gene: TRBV10-3; J gene: TRBJ1-2; D gene: -; clone size: -; CDR3 protein: CAISDGQISQDGYTF; CDR3 DNA: TGTGCCATCAGTGATGGCCAAATAAGTCAGGATGGCTACACCTTC
V gene: TRBV27; J gene: TRBJ2-1; D gene: TRBD1; clone size: once; CDR3 protein: CASRGQGQSILFF; CDR3 DNA: TGTGCCAGCAGGGGACAGGGACAGAGTATACTGTTCTTC
V gene: TRBV27; J gene: TRBJ1-5; D gene: -; clone size: -; CDR3 protein: CASSEQGAQPQHF; CDR3 DNA: TGTGCCAGCAGTGAGCAGGGCGCTCAGCCCCAGCATTTT
V gene: TRBV9; J gene: TRBJ1-6; D gene: TRBD1; clone size: few; CDR3 protein: CASSASGTGGKDSPLHF; CDR3 DNA: TGTGCCAGCAGCGCTTCCGGGACAGGGGGCAAGGATTCACCCCTCCACTTT
V gene: TRBV5-1; J gene: TRBJ2-7; D gene: -; clone size: -; CDR3 protein: CASSLRTPIPYEQYF; CDR3 DNA: TGCGCCAGCAGCTTGAGGACTCCTATACCCTACGAGCAGTACTTC
V gene: TRBV5-6; J gene: TRBJ1-4; D gene: -; clone size: -; CDR3 protein: CASSSSAGKEKLFF; CDR3 DNA: TGTGCCAGCAGCTCGTCGGCAGGGAAGGAAAAACTGTTTTTT
V gene: TRBV2; J gene: TRBJ1-2; D gene: -; clone size: few; CDR3 protein: CASTTQGAYGYTF; CDR3 DNA: TGTGCCAGCACCACCCAGGGCGCCTATGGCTACACCTTC
V gene: TRBV6-5; J gene: TRBJ2-3; D gene: -; clone size: -; CDR3 protein: CASIQALGDTQYF; CDR3 DNA: TGTGCCAGCATCCAGGCCCTGGGAGATACGCAGTATTTT
V gene: TRBV28; J gene: TRBJ2-2; D gene: TRBD2; clone size: -; CDR3 protein: CASSLRTSGTGELFF; CDR3 DNA: TGTGCCAGCAGTTTACGGACTAGCGGGACCGGGGAGCTGTTTTTT
V gene: TRBV5-1; J gene: TRBJ2-5; D gene: -; clone size: -; CDR3 protein: CASSLGTGQETQYF; CDR3 DNA: TGCGCCAGCAGCCTGGGGACTGGTCAAGAGACCCAGTACTTC
V gene: TRBV5-1; J gene: TRBJ1-3; D gene: -; clone size: -; CDR3 protein: CASSLNFLSSGNTIYF; CDR3 DNA: TGCGCCAGCAGCTTGAACTTCTTGAGCTCTGGAAACACCATATATTTT
V gene: TRBV2; J gene: TRBJ2-7; D gene: -; clone size: once; CDR3 protein: CASSGGPYEQYF; CDR3 DNA: TGTGCCAGCAGTGGGGGGCCCTACGAGCAGTACTTC
V gene: TRBV7-2; J gene: TRBJ2-1; D gene: -; clone size: -; CDR3 protein: CASSSPEGRGISYNEQFF; CDR3 DNA: TGTGCCAGCAGCTCCCCCGAGGGCAGGGGAATTTCCTACAATGAGCAGTTCTTC
V gene: TRBV4-1; J gene: TRBJ2-7; D gene: -; clone size: -; CDR3 protein: CASSSRGEQYF; CDR3 DNA: TGCGCCAGCAGCTCTCGGGGGGAGCAGTACTTC
V gene: TRBV30; J gene: TRBJ1-2; D gene: TRBD1; clone size: -; CDR3 protein: CAWRTWDSLIYGYTF; CDR3 DNA: TGTGCCTGGAGGACCTGGGACAGCCTTATCTATGGCTACACCTTC
V gene: TRBV5-4; J gene: TRBJ2-1; D gene: -; clone size: -; CDR3 protein: CASSPKGSSFDEQFF; CDR3 DNA: TGTGCCAGCAGCCCCAAAGGATCTAGCTTTGATGAGCAGTTCTTC
V gene: TRBV5-6; J gene: TRBJ2-5; D gene: TRBD2; clone size: -; CDR3 protein: CASSFGGEETQYF; CDR3 DNA: TGTGCCAGCAGCTTCGGGGGGGAAGAGACCCAGTACTTC
V gene: TRBV7-2; J gene: TRBJ2-7; D gene: TRBD2; clone size: -; CDR3 protein: CASSAGTGGAYEQYF; CDR3 DNA: TGTGCCAGCAGCGCCGGGACCGGGGGGGCCTACGAGCAGTACTTC
V gene: TRBV7-9; J gene: TRBJ2-3; D gene: -; clone size: few; CDR3 protein: CASSLWGDLSTDTQYF; CDR3 DNA: TGTGCCAGCAGCTTGTGGGGAGACCTAAGCACAGATACGCAGTATTTT
V gene: TRBV6-5; J gene: TRBJ1-5; D gene: -; clone size: -; CDR3 protein: CASSYKGLGQPQHF; CDR3 DNA: TGTGCCAGCAGTTACAAGGGACTGGGGCAGCCCCAGCATTTT
V gene: TRBV2; J gene: TRBJ1-1; D gene: -; clone size: -; CDR3 protein: CASRLGHMNTEAFF; CDR3 DNA: TGTGCCAGCAGATTGGGACATATGAACACTGAAGCTTTCTTT
V gene: TRBV19; J gene: TRBJ1-1; D gene: -; clone size: -; CDR3 protein: CASSIVIVRNTEAFF; CDR3 DNA: TGTGCCAGTAGTATAGTTATCGTGCGTAACACTGAAGCTTTCTTT
V gene: TRBV27; J gene: TRBJ1-1; D gene: -; clone size: few; CDR3 protein: CASSFVRDTEAFF; CDR3 DNA: TGTGCCAGCAGTTTCGTCCGGGACACTGAAGCTTTCTTT
V gene: TRBV19; J gene: TRBJ2-7; D gene: TRBD2; clone size: -; CDR3 protein: CASSPAGTSYEQYF; CDR3 DNA: TGTGCCAGTAGTCCAGCGGGAACCTCCTACGAGCAGTACTTC
V gene: TRBV6-1; J gene: TRBJ1-1; D gene: TRBD1; clone size: few; CDR3 protein: CASSEAPGTGGQQAFF; CDR3 DNA: TGTGCCAGCAGTGAAGCGCCTGGGACAGGGGGCCAACAAGCTTTCTTT
V gene: TRBV7-9; J gene: TRBJ2-5; D gene: -; clone size: once; CDR3 protein: CASSLVTAQETQYF; CDR3 DNA: TGTGCCAGCAGCTTAGTAACAGCACAAGAGACCCAGTACTTC
V gene: TRBV2; J gene: TRBJ1-1; D gene: TRBD1; clone size: -; CDR3 protein: CASSETGQGGNTEAFF; CDR3 DNA: TGTGCCAGCAGCGAGACTGGACAGGGTGGGAACACTGAAGCTTTCTTT
V gene: TRBV6-4; J gene: TRBJ1-5; D gene: -; clone size: -; CDR3 protein: CASNRSHQPQHF; CDR3 DNA: TGTGCCAGCAATCGGTCGCATCAGCCCCAGCATTTT
V gene: TRBV7-3; J gene: TRBJ2-3; D gene: TRBD2; clone size: -; CDR3 protein: CASSPRTSGSTDTQYF; CDR3 DNA: TGTGCCAGCAGCCCACGGACTAGCGGGAGCACAGATACGCAGTATTTT
V gene: TRBV5-4; J gene: TRBJ1-6; D gene: TRBD1; clone size: -; CDR3 protein: CASSFLPPTGRSNSPLHF; CDR3 DNA: TGTGCCAGCAGCTTCCTCCCCCCGACAGGGCGAAGTAATTCACCCCTCCACTTT
V gene: TRBV6-5; J gene: TRBJ1-5; D gene: TRBD1; clone size: -; CDR3 protein: CASRRQGYSNQPQHF; CDR3 DNA: TGTGCCAGCAGAAGACAGGGTTATAGCAATCAGCCCCAGCATTTT
V gene: TRBV6-6; J gene: TRBJ1-1; D gene: TRBD1; clone size: -; CDR3 protein: CASSRQGANTEAFF; CDR3 DNA: TGTGCCAGCAGTCGACAGGGGGCGAACACTGAAGCTTTCTTT
V gene: TRBV5-1; J gene: TRBJ2-7; D gene: TRBD2; clone size: -; CDR3 protein: CASSLVSGLYEQYF; CDR3 DNA: TGCGCCAGCAGCTTGGTTAGCGGGCTTTACGAGCAGTACTTC
V gene: TRBV6-6; J gene: TRBJ1-1; D gene: -; clone size: -; CDR3 protein: CASSPPRLSPEAFF; CDR3 DNA: TGTGCCAGCAGTCCACCCAGGCTAAGCCCTGAAGCTTTCTTT
V gene: TRBV6-5; J gene: TRBJ2-7; D gene: -; clone size: -; CDR3 protein: CASSSGFRGNEQYF; CDR3 DNA: TGTGCCAGCAGCTCCGGTTTCAGAGGGAACGAGCAGTACTTC
V gene: TRBV14; J gene: TRBJ2-2; D gene: -; clone size: -; CDR3 protein: CASSQVVTGELFF; CDR3 DNA: TGTGCCAGCAGCCAAGTAGTCACCGGGGAGCTGTTTTTT
V gene: TRBV27; J gene: TRBJ2-7; D gene: TRBD2; clone size: -; CDR3 protein: CASSVAGNNEQYF; CDR3 DNA: TGTGCCAGCAGCGTAGCGGGAAACAACGAGCAGTACTTC
V gene: TRBV5-1; J gene: TRBJ1-2; D gene: -; clone size: once; CDR3 protein: CASSLAGNYGYTF; CDR3 DNA: TGCGCCAGCAGCTTGGCAGGGAACTATGGCTACACCTTC
V gene: TRBV25-1; J gene: TRBJ1-2; D gene: -; clone size: -; CDR3 protein: CASSEYGDFYGYTF; CDR3 DNA: TGTGCCAGCAGTGAATATGGAGACTTCTATGGCTACACCTTC
V gene: TRBV5-1; J gene: TRBJ2-7; D gene: -; clone size: -; CDR3 protein: CASSPSRTVFRSYEQYF; CDR3 DNA: TGCGCCAGCAGCCCCAGCCGGACAGTGTTTAGGTCCTACGAGCAGTACTTC
V gene: TRBV6-6; J gene: TRBJ2-7; D gene: -; clone size: -; CDR3 protein: CASSYSVLYEQYF; CDR3 DNA: TGTGCCAGCAGTTACTCCGTTCTCTACGAGCAGTACTTC